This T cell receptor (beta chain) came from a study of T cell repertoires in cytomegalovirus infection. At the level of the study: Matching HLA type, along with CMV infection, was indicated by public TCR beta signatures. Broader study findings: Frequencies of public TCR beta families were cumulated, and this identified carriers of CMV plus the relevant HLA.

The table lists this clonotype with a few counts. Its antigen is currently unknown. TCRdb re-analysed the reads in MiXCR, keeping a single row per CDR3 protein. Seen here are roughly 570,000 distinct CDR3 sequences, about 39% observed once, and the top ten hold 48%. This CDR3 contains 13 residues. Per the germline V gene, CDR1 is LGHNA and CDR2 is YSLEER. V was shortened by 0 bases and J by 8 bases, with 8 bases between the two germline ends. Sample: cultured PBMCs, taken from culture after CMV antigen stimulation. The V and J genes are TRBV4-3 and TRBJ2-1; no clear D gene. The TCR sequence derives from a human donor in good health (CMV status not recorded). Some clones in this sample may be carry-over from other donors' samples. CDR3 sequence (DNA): TGCGCCAGCAGCCAAGAGACCGGAGATGAGCAGTTCTTC. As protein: CASSQETGDEQFF.